This TCR beta chain was sequenced in a study of blood T cell repertoires in COVID-19. Study context: The study drew acute and convalescent COVID-19 samples from the United States, Italy and Spain. The cDNA or gDNA used as material had been derived from T cells, B-cell-depleted T cells, or PBMCs.

The Seattle site enrolled patients during active infection and followed them longitudinally. Per the original methods: Cell counts per sample came from amplifying reference gene primers. Sequenced by immunoSEQ multiplex PCR; TCRdb stores in-frame clones only, minus some. V, J and clone size are those of that table, while D and trimming were read from the DNA. The sample holds around 220,000 clones, roughly 80% seen once. Germline lookup yields CDR1 SGDLS and CDR2 YYNGEE. This CDR3 region has 17 residues. After removal of 0 bases from V and 4 bases from J, the junction contained 9 bases not matched to a gene.

The origin of this receptor is a woman aged 80 or over with COVID-19, enrolled during active disease. The chain employs TRBV9 and TRBJ1-2; 10 positions match TRBD1. The specimen sequenced was peripheral blood. The CDR3 loop is CASSVVVGTGDTYGYTF. For the CDR3, the DNA is TGTGCCAGCAGCGTAGTAGTGGGGACAGGGGATACCTATGGCTACACCTTC.